These 24 T cell receptor beta chains were sequenced from one sample in a study of cytomegalovirus exposure and HLA in healthy donors. Clones were sequenced by immunoSEQ multiplex PCR, and TCRdb holds only the in-frame ones, with some missing. This repertoire shows about 260,000 clones, less than 95% found once; its top ten account for 3% to 3.5%. The sequencing sample was made of PBMCs. Source of these receptors: a woman aged 30 to 39 in good health and CMV-seronegative.

The chain carries TRBV21-1 and TRBJ2-6; the DNA was not used to check the table's D call, TRBD1. TRBV21-1 is listed as a pseudogene. This CDR3 is 15 amino acids long. This CDR3 reads CASSKQHSGANVLTF. The CDR3 nucleotides are TGTGCCAGCAGCAAACAACACTCTGGGGCCAACGTCCTGACTTTC.

V gene TRBV28 combines with J gene TRBJ1-4; D may be TRBD1 (6 bases). Germline CDR1 and CDR2: MDHEN and SYDVKM. V was shortened by 4 bases and J by 7 bases, with 19 bases between the two germline ends. The CDR3 is made up of 16 amino acids. The DNA of the CDR3 is TGTGCCAGCAGTTATGTCCCCCAACAGGGAGGTGAAAAACTGTTTTTT. It translates to CASSYVPQQGGEKLFF.

This clone was seen a single time. The rearrangement uses TRBV19 and TRBJ2-7, with 9 bases identical to TRBD1. Germline V gene data show CDR1 as LNHDA and CDR2 as SQIVND (reference sequence). The ends lost 3 bases at V and 6 bases at J; junction bases unmatched: 15. CDR3 length equals 17 residues. The CDR3 spells CASSIPIRGTGSAEQYF. CDR3 DNA: TGTGCCAGTAGTATTCCCATTAGGGGGACAGGGAGCGCCGAGCAGTACTTC.

The genes are TRBV5-6 and TRBJ2-2, with 10 bases matching TRBD2. Germline CDR1 is SGHDT and CDR2 is YYEEEE. J lost 5 bases, V lost 5 bases, and 9 bases had no gene match. The CDR3 contains 16 residues. CDR3 sequence: CASSFSLAGATGELFF. The CDR3 DNA follows: TGTGCCAGCAGTTTCAGCCTAGCGGGAGCTACCGGGGAGCTGTTTTTT.

The rearrangement links TRBV9 to TRBJ1-2; D is unclear. Trimming removed 3 bases from V and 6 bases from J, with 15 bases in between. Looked up from germline, CDR1 is SGDLS and CDR2 is YYNGEE. The CDR3 is 14 residues long. The CDR3 coding sequence is TGTGCCAGCAGCGCATTGGGGTCCCTTCATGGCTACACCTTC. Its translation is CASSALGSLHGYTF.

This rearrangement joins TRBV18 to TRBJ2-5; TRBD1 aligns across 9 bases. This CDR3 contains 14 residues. In germline, CDR1 is KGHSH, CDR2 LQKENI. Trimming at V came to 5 bases and at J to 5 bases, leaving 6 bases not matched to a gene. The CDR3 spells CASSTGQGGETQYF. Here the CDR3 DNA reads TGTGCCAGCTCAACGGGACAGGGTGGCGAGACCCAGTACTTC.

The J gene is TRBJ1-3, the V gene TRBV27, with a possible D match to TRBD1 (5 bases). V lost 4 bases, J lost 4 bases, and 11 bases lay in between. The CDR3 has 14 residues. Germline V CDR1 and CDR2: MNHEY, SMNVEV (reference sequence). The CDR3 sequence is CASSYTGTGNTIYF. The CDR3 bases are TGTGCCAGCAGTTACACAGGTACAGGAAACACCATATATTTT.

The chain is built from TRBV11-2 and TRBJ2-7, with TRBD2 identical over 9 bases. This CDR3 contains 15 residues. Germline V gene lookup returns CDR1 SGHAT and CDR2 FQNNGV. V shed 4 bases and J 2 bases; nucleotides not matched to a gene: 6. Written as DNA, the CDR3 is TGTGCCAGCAGCTCATGGACTAGCGTAACCTACGAGCAGTACTTC. Amino acid sequence: CASSSWTSVTYEQYF. Complete variable domain (other parts from reference TRBV11-2 and TRBJ2-7): EAGVAQSPRYKIIEKRQSVAFWCNPISGHATLYWYQQILGQGPKLLIQFQNNGVVDDSQLPKDRFSAERLKGVDSTLKIQPAKLEDSAVYLCASSSWTSVTYEQYFGPGTRLTVT.

The V gene is TRBV5-1, the J gene TRBJ1-1; D uncertain. V was cut by 0 bases and J by 8 bases, with 17 bases left in between. This CDR3 is built from 15 residues. CDR1 and CDR2 (germline): SGHRS, YFSETQ. The CDR3 protein is CASSLAAATPLEAFF. The CDR3 DNA reads as TGCGCCAGCAGCTTGGCTGCAGCGACCCCCCTCGAAGCTTTCTTT.

Points on this clone: The sample has other DNA sequences that encode this CDR3 too. The chain uses TRBV11-3 and TRBJ2-2; D is undetermined. Per germline, CDR1 SGHNT and CDR2 YENEEA. The V and J ends lost 3 bases and 2 bases respectively, with 7 bases between them. This CDR3 has 14 amino acids. The chain's CDR3 is CASSLRGNTGELFF. CDR3 coding DNA: TGTGCCAGCAGCTTGAGAGGAAACACCGGGGAGCTGTTTTTT.

The chain recombines TRBV6-1 with TRBJ2-3; D is unresolved. Looked up from germline, CDR1 is MNHNS and CDR2 is SASEGT. The CDR3 is made up of 12 amino acids. Trimming shortened V by 6 bases and J by 4 bases, and 8 bases separated the two germline ends. CDR3 coding DNA: TGTGCCAGCAGCTCAAAGTCAGATACGCAGTATTTT. Its translation: CASSSKSDTQYF.

The J gene is TRBJ2-1, the V gene TRBV10-2, with TRBD2 matching over 13 bases. The junction had 8 bases not matched to a gene; V was cut back by 6 bases and J by 9 bases. The CDR3 runs 15 residues. The V gene's germline CDR1 is WSHSY and CDR2 SAAADI. The CDR3 here is CASSPTSGRATEQFF. The DNA of the CDR3 is TGCGCCAGCAGCCCTACTAGCGGGAGGGCTACTGAGCAGTTCTTC.

The chain is built from TRBV28 and TRBJ1-1; D may be TRBD1 (6 bases). Germline loops: CDR1 MDHEN, CDR2 SYDVKM. The V end was cut by 8 bases, the J end by 4 bases, with 8 bases between. CDR3 size: 11 residues. The CDR3 region is CASGGFTEAFF. The DNA of the CDR3 is TGTGCCAGCGGGGGCTTCACTGAAGCTTTCTTT.

The chain is built from TRBV27 and TRBJ2-7; tentative D call: TRBD2 (7 bases). The CDR3 sequence is 11 residues long. CDR1 is MNHEY and CDR2 is SMNVEV in the germline V gene (reference sequence). The V and J ends lost 10 bases and 4 bases respectively, with 11 bases between them. CDR3 nucleotide sequence: TGTGCCACCGGGGGGCCTTACGAGCAGTACTTC. Protein: CATGGPYEQYF.

The V and J genes are TRBV11-2 and TRBJ2-1, with D unresolved. The CDR3 contains 14 residues. Per the germline V gene, CDR1 is SGHAT and CDR2 is FQNNGV. V was trimmed by 4 bases and J by 2 bases, leaving 9 bases between them. Here the CDR3 reads CASSSLAPYNEQFF. The CDR3 DNA is TGTGCCAGCAGCTCGCTGGCCCCCTACAATGAGCAGTTCTTC.

V is TRBV7-9 and J is TRBJ2-3; either TRBD1 or TRBD2 may fit D (5 bases each). CDR1 and CDR2 from the germline V gene are SEHNR and FQNEAQ (reference sequence). Trimming took off 7 bases at V and 2 bases at J, with 13 bases between the two ends. The CDR3 has 14 amino acids. As DNA, the CDR3 is TGTGCCAGCATCGGGACCCCATTCACAGATACGCAGTATTTT. This gives the protein CASIGTPFTDTQYF.

The CDR3 protein is CASILFGTGPYEQYF. For the CDR3, the DNA is TGTGCCAGCATTCTATTCGGGACAGGTCCCTACGAGCAGTACTTC. The V and J genes are TRBV27 and TRBJ2-7; 8 bases align to TRBD1. CDR3 length equals 15 residues. With 7 bases clipped from V and 2 bases from J, the junction kept 10 bases outside the gene matches. In germline, CDR1 is MNHEY, CDR2 SMNVEV (reference sequence).

The table lists this clone with a few counts. The chain has TRBV29-1 and TRBJ2-1; D ambiguous. V was clipped by 7 bases and J by 2 bases, with 12 bases between them. The CDR3 runs 13 residues. Germline-derived CDR1 and CDR2 are SQVTM and ANQGSEA. DNA for the CDR3: TGCAGCGCGACCGTGCTAGCCTACAATGAGCAGTTCTTC. This codes for CSATVLAYNEQFF.

This sequence joins TRBV4-3 and TRBJ1-1; possible D gene TRBD1, 5 bases. V gave up 0 bases and J gave up 4 bases, with 12 bases separating them. The germline V gene has CDR1 LGHNA and CDR2 YSLEER. The CDR3 contains 15 residues. This CDR3 reads CASSQDSGAATEAFF. Written as DNA, the CDR3 is TGCGCCAGCAGCCAAGATTCCGGGGCTGCCACTGAAGCTTTCTTT.

This chain links TRBV27 with TRBJ2-2, with D perhaps assigned TRBD1 or TRBD2 (6 bases each). The CDR3 has 16 residues. V lost 2 bases to trimming and J lost 4 bases, with 14 bases between them. Germline V gives CDR1 MNHEY, CDR2 SMNVEV (reference sequence). The CDR3 region has the DNA TGTGCCAGCAGTTTAGGGGTAGGGGGAGGCACCGGGGAGCTGTTTTTT. Its translation: CASSLGVGGGTGELFF.

This chain connects TRBV27 to TRBJ2-7; 7 nucleotides agree with TRBD1. Per the germline V gene, CDR1 is MNHEY and CDR2 is SMNVEV (reference sequence). The CDR3 runs to 18 residues. J lost 3 bases, V lost 5 bases, and 19 bases had no gene match. The CDR3 sequence is CASSLSVPQRDSNYEQYF. CDR3 nucleotide sequence: TGTGCCAGCAGTCTAAGCGTCCCCCAACGGGACAGCAACTACGAGCAGTACTTC.

The rearrangement links TRBV7-3 to TRBJ2-3, with 12 bases aligning to TRBD2. CDR1 and CDR2 (germline): SGHTA, FQGTGA. This CDR3 spans 18 amino acids. The junction had 14 bases not matched to a gene; V was cut back by 5 bases and J by 5 bases. The CDR3 protein is CASSLNPPSGRALDTQYF. The CDR3 bases are TGTGCCAGCAGCCTTAACCCCCCTAGCGGGAGGGCCTTAGATACGCAGTATTTT.

The rearrangement joins TRBV6-5 to TRBJ1-2; no reliable D call. The CDR3 sequence is 15 residues long. The germline V and J ends were trimmed by 7 bases and 4 bases, with 19 bases remaining between them. Germline assignment: CDR1 MNHEY and CDR2 SVGAGI. The CDR3 bases are TGTGCCAGCACCTCGGGATCGACGGAAGCCTATGGCTACACCTTC. Translated, it gives CASTSGSTEAYGYTF.

DNA for the CDR3: TGTGCCAGCAGCAAAGTACGGGGACTAGCGGGAATCACAGATACGCAGTATTTT. Its protein is CASSKVRGLAGITDTQYF. This chain connects TRBV21-1 to TRBJ2-3; TRBD2 was called by the table and not checked on the DNA. TRBV21-1 counts as a pseudogene. CDR3 length: 18 residues.